A single sample is the source of the 8 T cell receptor beta chains below, sequenced in a study of cytomegalovirus exposure and HLA in healthy donors (dated by TCRdb to 2016 to 2017). Libraries were made using the immunoSEQ multiplex PCR assay. For the multiplex PCR, a mixture combining 60 forward primers for TCR Vbeta segments and 13 reverse primers for TCR Jbeta segments was used. TCRdb holds this immuneACCESS table with in-frame rearrangements only. Some clones are missing; in checked studies, unresolved V genes explain under half, and the rest has no known cause. The table for this sample lists some 120,000 clones; roughly 71% of them were counted only once. The biggest ten clones account for less than 3% of the sample. Sequenced input: PBMCs. Source of these receptors: a woman aged 40 to 55 in good health and CMV-seropositive.

The chain joins TRBV6-5 to TRBJ1-2, with 7 bases matching TRBD1. V trimming: 3 bases; J trimming: 7 bases; junction bases outside the gene matches: 5. Germline V lookup: CDR1 MNHEY, CDR2 SVGAGI. This CDR3 region has 13 residues. CDR3 residues: CASSYTGEVGYTF. In DNA, the CDR3 is TGTGCCAGCAGTTATACAGGGGAGGTTGGCTACACCTTC.

The CDR3 loop reads CAISSSGTVNTEAFF. CDR3 DNA: TGTGCCATCAGCTCTTCCGGGACAGTGAACACTGAAGCTTTCTTT. The rearrangement joins TRBV10-3 to TRBJ1-1; 7 bases fit TRBD1. The CDR3 is 15 residues long. Germline V gene data show CDR1 as ENHRY and CDR2 as SYGVKD. V was clipped by 6 bases and J by 0 bases; unmatched bases: 7.

This clone was counted between two and nine times. V gene TRBV5-6 combines with J gene TRBJ2-7, with 8 bases lining up with TRBD1. Per the germline V gene, CDR1 is SGHDT and CDR2 is YYEEEE. This CDR3 contains 14 residues. After removal of 4 bases from V and 2 bases from J, the junction contained 5 bases not matched to a gene. The chain's CDR3 is CASSATGDPYEQYF. The CDR3 nucleotides read TGTGCCAGCAGCGCGACAGGGGATCCCTACGAGCAGTACTTC.

The chain uses TRBV27 and TRBJ2-1; 13 positions match TRBD2. The V gene end was trimmed by 5 bases and the J gene end by 7 bases; junction bases not matched to a gene: 5. CDR3 size: 15 residues. CDR1 MNHEY and CDR2 SMNVEV come from the germline V gene (reference sequence). The CDR3: CASSPGLAGSNEQFF. The DNA of the CDR3 is TGTGCCAGCAGTCCGGGACTAGCGGGAAGTAATGAGCAGTTCTTC.

The chain employs TRBV2 and TRBJ1-1; 7 bases are a match to TRBD1. Germline CDR1 reads SNHLY; CDR2 reads FYNNEI. This CDR3 has 15 residues. The V gene end was trimmed by 5 bases and the J gene end by 0 bases; junction bases not matched to a gene: 6. This chain's CDR3 is CASSLQGPMNTEAFF. The CDR3 DNA sequence: TGTGCCAGCAGTCTACAGGGGCCTATGAACACTGAAGCTTTCTTT. The full variable domain, its missing parts supplied by reference TRBV2 and TRBJ1-1, is EPEVTQTPSHQVTQMGQEVILRCVPISNHLYFYWYRQILGQKVEFLVSFYNNEISEKSEIFDDQFSVERPDGSNFTLKIRSTKLEDSAMYFCASSLQGPMNTEAFFGQGTRLTVV.

The genes are TRBV2 and TRBJ1-2; the match to TRBD1 covers 8 bases. V lost 7 bases to trimming and J lost 4 bases; unmatched junction nucleotides: 5. The germline gives CDR1 SNHLY, CDR2 FYNNEI. This CDR3 has 13 amino acids. CDR3 nucleotide sequence: TGTGCCAGCACTCAGGACAGGGCCTATGGCTACACCTTC. It is translated as CASTQDRAYGYTF.

This clone was seen only once. The V call is TRBV6-5, the J call TRBJ2-4; 10 nucleotides line up with TRBD2. The CDR3 covers 15 residues. Germline CDR1 is MNHEY and CDR2 is SVGAGI. The junction had 5 bases not matched to a gene; V was cut back by 2 bases and J by 7 bases. This CDR3 is CASSYRTSGTNIQYF. The CDR3, as DNA: TGTGCCAGCAGTTACCGGACTAGCGGTACGAACATTCAGTACTTC.

The chain uses TRBV7-3 and TRBJ1-1; D is unresolved. Between the trimmed V and J ends, which lost 5 bases and 3 bases, there was a span of 13 bases. CDR3 length equals 14 residues. CDR1 SGHTA and CDR2 FQGTGA come from the germline V gene. The CDR3 sequence is CASSPGISDTEAFF. CDR3 coding DNA: TGTGCCAGCAGCCCCGGGATTTCGGACACTGAAGCTTTCTTT.